This T cell receptor (beta chain) is drawn from a study of blood T cell repertoires in COVID-19. The germline V gene encodes CDR1 LNHNV and CDR2 YYDKDF (reference sequence). Trimming at V came to 2 bases and at J to 10 bases, leaving 6 bases not matched to a gene. This CDR3 region has 15 residues. This clone was seen only a few times. Sequencing used immunoSEQ multiplex PCR; TCRdb keeps in-frame clones, though not all of them. The profile covers about 180,000 clones, with about 90% appearing a single time and 0.95% to 1.5% taken by the ten largest. The V gene is TRBV15, the J gene TRBJ2-1, with 12 bases fitting TRBD2. Sequencing used PBMCs or T cells enriched from blood (not recorded which). The TCR was taken from a human donor with acute COVID-19. The donor label of this sample is uncertain. CDR3 nucleotide sequence: TGTGCCACCAGCAGATTACTAGCGGGGGGTTACGAGCAGTTCTTC. The encoded protein is CATSRLLAGGYEQFF. Together with reference TRBV15 and TRBJ2-1, the CDR3 gives the full variable domain: DAMVIQNPRYQVTQFGKPVTLSCSQTLNHNVMYWYQQKSSQAPKLLFHYYDKDFNNEADTPDNFQSRRPNTSFCFLDIRSPGLGDTAMYLCATSRLLAGGYEQFFGPGTRLTVL.